These T cell receptor beta chains were read from a single sample in a study of blood T cell repertoires in COVID-19. The assay was immunoSEQ multiplex PCR, and TCRdb's table has in-frame clones only and misses some. The sample consists of more than 55,000 clones, over 75% of them appearing once. The sequencing input was peripheral blood. The source is a man aged 60-69 years with active or convalescent COVID-19. CDR3s include the opening cysteine and the closing phenylalanine or tryptophan. The D gene is left open where the match is weak.

TRBJ2-7 | TRBV28 | TRBD1 | CASSSPILGTGGNEQYF
TRBJ2-7 | TRBV19 | TRBD1 | CASSLPGTGPDEQYF
TRBJ2-7 | TRBV10-1 | TRBD1 | CASIPRTGNNEQYF
TRBJ2-2 | TRBV11-2 | TRBD2 | CASSLIAGGTGELFF
TRBJ1-2 | TRBV4-2 | TRBD1 | CASSSGGTGFLFGYTF
TRBJ2-7 | TRBV18 | TRBD1 | CASSPPLGQGAYEQYF
TRBJ2-5 | TRBV19 | TRBD2 | CASRGGTSGQETQYF
TRBJ2-1 | TRBV27 | TRBD1 | CASSFLGKDRGEFF
TRBJ2-5 | TRBV19 | TRBD1 | CASSTRDRGRRETQYF
TRBJ2-2 | TRBV5-4 | TRBD1 | CASSNPGGPGGIAGELFF
TRBJ2-2 | TRBV5-1 | TRBD2 | CASSVSGSSTGELFF
TRBJ1-1 | TRBV19 | TRBD1 | CASSMDRGNTEAFF
TRBJ1-5 | TRBV30 | . | CAWSVSGGEPQHF
TRBJ1-3 | TRBV14 | . | CASSHLSPGSGNTIYF
TRBJ1-2 | TRBV28 | TRBD1 | CASSLVFGTQGGYGYTF
TRBJ1-2 | TRBV19 | TRBD1 | CASSARQGRLDGYTF
TRBJ2-1 | TRBV5-6 | . | CASSLSSAFSSYNEQFF
TRBJ2-3 | TRBV6-2/TRBV6-3 | . | CASSRGTDTQYF
TRBJ2-7 | TRBV3-1/TRBV3-2 | TRBD1 | CASRMTGGKNEQYF
TRBJ1-2 | TRBV6-5 | TRBD1 | CASRGGTGNGYTF
TRBJ1-2 | TRBV5-1 | . | CASSLTLDGYTF
TRBJ2-1 | TRBV5-4 | TRBD1 | CASTRDRGENEQFF
TRBJ2-7 | TRBV11-2 | TRBD2 | CASSLRLAPYEQYF
TRBJ1-2 | TRBV9 | TRBD1 | CASSARPGQGTVGGYTF
TRBJ2-1 | TRBV19 | TRBD2 | CASSPGGGANEQFF
TRBJ1-4 | TRBV5-1 | . | CASSLGQRNEKLFF
TRBJ2-5 | TRBV11-2 | TRBD2 | CASSLIGTSGRVFQETQYF
TRBJ1-2 | TRBV6-6 | TRBD1 | CASTPGAGGNYGYTF
TRBJ1-3 | TRBV6-5 | . | CASSYEQGSGNTIYF
TRBJ1-1 | TRBV11-2 | . | CASSPGYQAFF
TRBJ2-2 | TRBV3-1/TRBV3-2 | . | CASSPRPSLAGELFF
TRBJ2-5 | TRBV7-8 | . | CASSRGGGAETQYF
TRBJ2-1 | TRBV6-6 | TRBD1 | CASSLRGKGSEQFF
TRBJ1-2 | TRBV6-2/TRBV6-3 | . | CASSDGSTGNYGYTF
TRBJ2-7 | TRBV2 | TRBD2 | CASSESGVSSYEQYF
TRBJ1-2 | TRBV5-1 | . | CASSPDRNYGYTF
TRBJ2-5 | TRBV12-5 | TRBD1 | CASGLGAQGVGETQYF
TRBJ1-4 | TRBV18 | TRBD1 | CASSQSAGQGGEKLFF
TRBJ1-5 | TRBV18 | . | CASSQGSNQPQHF
TRBJ1-4 | TRBV27 | . | CASSLSAVAVNEKLFF
TRBJ2-3 | TRBV5-1 | TRBD2 | CASRLSGGSTDTQYF
TRBJ2-7 | TRBV4-3 | . | CASSQAISYEQYF
TRBJ1-5 | TRBV30 | TRBD1 | CAWRGQVNQPQHF
TRBJ2-2 | TRBV11-3 | . | CASSLEDRGELFF
TRBJ1-2 | TRBV30 | . | CAWRKQGIGGYTF
TRBJ1-2 | TRBV28 | . | CASSFLGDDGYGYTF
TRBJ2-7 | TRBV7-8 | . | CASSLPRGENEQYF
TRBJ2-3 | TRBV24-1 | . | CATSRPDSPSLMEQYF
TRBJ2-1 | TRBV11-2 | TRBD2 | CASSLSSGGPGSYNEQFF
TRBJ1-5 | TRBV15 | TRBD1 | CATSRGTGNSNQPQHF
TRBJ1-6 | TRBV5-6 | TRBD1 | CASSRRGQGVSSYNSPLHF
TRBJ1-6 | TRBV11-3 | . | CASSLDTDSPLHF
TRBJ1-3 | TRBV28 | . | CASSFREPHRSGNTIYF
TRBJ1-1 | TRBV18 | . | CASSQTENTEAFF